This T cell receptor beta chain was sequenced for a study of T cell responses to AZD1222 COVID-19 vaccine. TCRdb's copy holds only in-frame clones and misses some; the assay was immunoSEQ multiplex PCR. Of approximately 110,000 clones listed, around 85% are singletons. Germline CDR1 and CDR2: LNHDA and SQIVND (reference sequence). The CDR3 has 15 residues. The V gene lost 5 bases and the J gene lost 0 bases, with 10 bases spanning the gap. This specimen consisted of peripheral blood, obtained on day 0 of AZD1222 vaccination. The clonotype was recovered from an adult in good health. The V call is TRBV19, the J call TRBJ1-4; D is ambiguous. CDR3 sequence reads: CASSSSASTNEKLFF. The DNA for the CDR3 is TGTGCCAGTAGTTCCAGCGCCTCAACTAATGAAAAACTGTTTTTT. The entire variable domain, with the rest obtained from reference TRBV19 and TRBJ1-4, is as follows: DGGITQSPKYLFRKEGQNVTLSCEQNLNHDAMYWYRQDPGQGLRLIYYSQIVNDFQKGDIAEGYSVSREKKESFPLTVTSAQKNPTAFYLCASSSSASTNEKLFFGSGTQLSVL.